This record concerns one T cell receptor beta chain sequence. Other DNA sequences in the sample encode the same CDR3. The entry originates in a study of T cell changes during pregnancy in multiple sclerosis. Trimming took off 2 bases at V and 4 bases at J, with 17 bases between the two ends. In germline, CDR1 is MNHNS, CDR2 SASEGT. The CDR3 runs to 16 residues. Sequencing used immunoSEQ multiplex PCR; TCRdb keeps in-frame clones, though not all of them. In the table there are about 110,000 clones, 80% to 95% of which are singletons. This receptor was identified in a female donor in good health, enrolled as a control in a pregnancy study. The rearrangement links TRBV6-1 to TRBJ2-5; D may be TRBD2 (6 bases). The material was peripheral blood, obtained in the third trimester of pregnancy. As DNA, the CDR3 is TGTGCCAGCAGTGAATTCGGGCAGGGAGGATCAGAGACCCAGTACTTC. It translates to CASSEFGQGGSETQYF.